A selection of T cell receptor beta chains follows, all from one sample in a study of post-analysis software for immune sequencing data. TCRdb used MiXCR to reprocess the PCR reads, holding one entry per CDR3 protein. The sample carries roughly 540,000 distinct CDR3 sequences, around a third recorded once. The sequenced sample was blood. The source is a girl aged 2 to 17 with multiple sclerosis. CDR3s include the opening cysteine and the closing phenylalanine or tryptophan. Each record gives: J gene, V gene, D gene, clone size, CDR3 protein, CDR3 DNA. The D gene is left open where the match is weak. The listing skips clone size in some rows; elsewhere it reads once, few, many or a size class.

TRBJ1-2	TRBV2	NA	few	CASSVSGNYGYTF	TGTGCCAGCAGTGTAAGCGGAAACTATGGCTACACCTTC
TRBJ2-3	TRBV15	NA	few	CATSRDGLSTDTQYF	TGTGCCACCAGCAGAGATGGCCTGAGCACAGATACGCAGTATTTT
TRBJ2-5	TRBV9	NA	few	CASSAGASETQYF	TGTGCCAGCAGCGCGGGAGCATCGGAGACCCAGTACTTC
TRBJ2-1	TRBV7-6	TRBD2	NA	CASSPLAGAGYEQFF	TGTGCCAGCAGCCCACTAGCGGGGGCCGGATATGAGCAGTTCTTC
TRBJ2-7	TRBV12-3/TRBV12-4	NA	NA	CASSLGGTRYERYF	TGTGCCAGCAGTTTAGGAGGGACCCGCTACGAGCGGTACTTC
TRBJ2-5	TRBV20-1	NA	NA	CSANRAGDIQETQYF	TGCAGTGCTAACCGGGCGGGGGACATCCAAGAGACCCAGTACTTC
TRBJ1-5	TRBV7-2	NA	NA	CASSYGAKSNQPQHF	TGTGCCAGCAGTTATGGGGCTAAGAGCAATCAGCCCCAGCATTTT
TRBJ2-1	TRBV20-1	NA	NA	CSARDWDGVGNEQFF	TGCAGTGCTAGAGATTGGGATGGGGTGGGCAATGAGCAGTTCTTC
TRBJ2-4	TRBV6-2/TRBV6-3	TRBD2	few	CASSTGLQPAVEQYF	TGTGCCAGCAGTACGGGACTACAGCCAGCGGTGGAGCAGTACTTC
TRBJ1-2	TRBV29-1	TRBD1	many	CSVTFGTGGFYGYTF	TGCAGCGTAACTTTTGGGACAGGGGGGTTCTATGGCTACACCTTC
TRBJ2-3	TRBV6-6	TRBD1	NA	CASSYLGTATDTQYF	TGTGCCAGCAGTTACTTAGGGACAGCCACAGATACGCAGTATTTT
TRBJ2-3	TRBV21-1	NA	few	CASRLGGGKASTDTQYF	TGTGCCAGCAGGCTCGGCGGAGGGAAGGCTAGCACAGATACGCAGTATTTT
TRBJ1-1	TRBV15	TRBD1	NA	CATSRGVLGQGVMNTEAFF	TGTGCCACCAGCAGGGGGGTACTAGGACAGGGTGTCATGAACACTGAAGCTTTCTTT
TRBJ1-2	TRBV7-9	NA	NA	CASSRKVGAETNYGYTF	TGTGCCAGCAGCAGAAAGGTCGGGGCCGAAACTAACTATGGCTACACCTTC
TRBJ2-1	TRBV5-6	NA	NA	CASSLTGRPEQFF	TGTGCCAGCAGCTTGACAGGGCGCCCTGAGCAGTTCTTC
TRBJ2-3	TRBV12-3/TRBV12-4	NA	NA	CASSLNPSYTDTQYF	TGTGCCAGCAGTTTAAACCCTAGCTACACAGATACGCAGTATTTT
TRBJ1-5	TRBV7-8	TRBD1	few	CASSPDRGRPNQPQHF	TGTGCCAGCAGCCCAGACAGGGGGCGTCCCAATCAGCCCCAGCATTTT
TRBJ2-5	TRBV6-5	NA	NA	CASSPTAAPTVGQYF	TGTGCCAGCAGCCCCACGGCCGCACCCACCGTCGGGCAGTACTTC
TRBJ2-7	TRBV10-3	NA	NA	CAISSPNEQYF	TGTGCCATCAGCTCACCTAACGAGCAGTACTTC
TRBJ2-7	TRBV20-1	TRBD2	NA	CSAAGTNSEQYF	TGCAGTGCTGCCGGGACTAACTCCGAGCAGTACTTC
TRBJ1-1	TRBV20-1	NA	few	CSAGDSGTEAFF	TGCAGTGCTGGGGACTCTGGGACCGAAGCTTTCTTT
TRBJ1-5	TRBV4-1	NA	NA	CASSWQGKQPQHF	TGCGCCAGCAGCTGGCAGGGTAAACAGCCCCAGCATTTT
TRBJ2-3	TRBV10-1	NA	few	CASSESGQLIADTQYF	TGCGCCAGCAGTGAGTCGGGGCAGCTAATAGCGGATACGCAGTATTTT
TRBJ2-2	TRBV15	NA	few	CATSRDITGPGELFF	TGTGCCACCAGCAGAGATATAACAGGGCCCGGGGAGCTGTTTTTT
TRBJ1-6	TRBV20-1	NA	NA	CSARVSPLSYNSPLHF	TGCAGTGCTAGAGTGTCTCCTCTCTCCTATAATTCACCCCTCCACTTT
TRBJ1-5	TRBV7-2	NA	few	CASSLALNSGNQPQHF	TGTGCCAGCAGCTTAGCGCTTAATAGTGGCAATCAGCCCCAGCATTTT
TRBJ2-6	TRBV29-1	TRBD1	NA	CSVDVQGESRGANVLTF	TGCAGCGTTGATGTCCAGGGGGAAAGCCGCGGGGCCAACGTCCTGACTTTC
TRBJ2-1	TRBV7-3	TRBD2	NA	CASSEIAGGDNEQFF	TGTGCCAGCAGCGAAATAGCGGGGGGGGACAATGAGCAGTTCTTC
TRBJ1-2	TRBV29-1	NA	few	CSVPRNYGYTF	TGCAGCGTTCCACGGAACTATGGCTACACCTTC
TRBJ2-5	TRBV5-1	NA	NA	CASSIGTLQETQYF	TGCGCCAGCAGCATAGGGACGTTGCAAGAGACCCAGTACTTC
TRBJ2-7	TRBV15	NA	NA	CATSSPGRRSYEQYF	TGTGCCACCAGCAGTCCGGGGAGAAGATCCTACGAGCAGTACTTC
TRBJ1-1	TRBV29-1	NA	NA	CSVDTRTEAFF	TGCAGCGTTGATACACGGACTGAAGCTTTCTTT
TRBJ2-7	TRBV20-1	TRBD1	NA	CSAPTQGSYEQYF	TGCAGTGCTCCTACACAGGGGTCCTACGAGCAGTACTTC
TRBJ2-7	TRBV3-1	TRBD2	NA	CASSQGRAGGPRGEQYF	TGTGCCAGCAGCCAAGGTCGAGCGGGGGGCCCTCGTGGCGAGCAGTACTTC
TRBJ1-2	TRBV9	TRBD1	few	CASSVEGDRTYTF	TGTGCCAGCAGCGTAGAGGGGGACAGGACCTACACCTTC
TRBJ2-3	TRBV20-1	NA	NA	CSADQGHPSTDTQYF	TGCAGTGCGGATCAGGGCCACCCTAGCACAGATACGCAGTATTTT
TRBJ1-2	TRBV7-9	NA	few	CASSQSRDNYGYTF	TGTGCCAGCAGCCAAAGTAGGGACAACTATGGCTACACCTTC
TRBJ1-6	TRBV5-1	NA	few	CASSEGTGGPLHF	TGCGCCAGCAGCGAAGGGACGGGAGGACCCCTCCACTTT
TRBJ2-7	TRBV20-1	TRBD2	few	CSAGGLAGVRGEQYF	TGCAGTGCTGGCGGACTAGCGGGGGTCAGGGGCGAGCAGTACTTC
TRBJ2-5	TRBV3-1	NA	NA	CASSQDREQTQYF	TGTGCCAGCAGCCAAGACAGGGAACAGACCCAGTACTTC
TRBJ2-6	TRBV7-3	NA	few	CASSPNRALSGANVLTF	TGTGCCAGCAGCCCAAACCGGGCCCTCTCTGGGGCCAACGTCCTGACTTTC
TRBJ2-1	TRBV7-9	NA	NA	CASSLEGESEEQFF	TGTGCCAGCAGCTTAGAAGGGGAGTCTGAAGAGCAGTTCTTC
TRBJ2-5	TRBV6-2/TRBV6-3	NA	few	CASISPAGAQETQYF	TGTGCCAGCATTTCCCCCGCGGGGGCTCAAGAGACCCAGTACTTC
TRBJ2-3	TRBV5-1	TRBD1	NA	CASTLEAGQGSTDTQYF	TGCGCCAGCACCTTGGAAGCCGGACAGGGTAGCACAGATACGCAGTATTTT
TRBJ2-3	TRBV10-3	NA	NA	CAISESWTDDTQYF	TGTGCCATCAGTGAGTCGTGGACTGACGATACGCAGTATTTT
TRBJ2-3	TRBV27	NA	NA	CASTPRGGASTDTQYF	TGTGCCAGCACCCCAAGGGGGGGTGCTAGCACAGATACGCAGTATTTT
TRBJ1-5	TRBV6-4	NA	many	CASSVQGGQPQHF	TGTGCCAGCAGTGTCCAGGGCGGGCAGCCCCAGCATTTT
TRBJ1-5	TRBV6-2/TRBV6-3	NA	NA	CASSYVAGSIRNQPQHF	TGTGCCAGCAGTTACGTAGCAGGGTCAATACGCAATCAGCCCCAGCATTTT
TRBJ1-5	TRBV28	NA	NA	CASRGGGSNQPQHF	TGTGCCAGCAGGGGCGGGGGAAGCAATCAGCCCCAGCATTTT
TRBJ2-1	TRBV20-1	TRBD2	NA	CSALRGTYNEQFF	TGCAGTGCTTTGCGGGGGACCTACAATGAGCAGTTCTTC
TRBJ2-3	TRBV3-1	TRBD2	NA	CASSIQRGGGDTQYF	TGTGCCAGCAGCATCCAGCGGGGGGGAGGAGATACGCAGTATTTT
TRBJ1-2	TRBV12-3/TRBV12-4	TRBD1	few	CATGGSGQGVNGYTF	TGTGCCACCGGAGGGTCGGGACAGGGGGTTAATGGCTACACCTTC